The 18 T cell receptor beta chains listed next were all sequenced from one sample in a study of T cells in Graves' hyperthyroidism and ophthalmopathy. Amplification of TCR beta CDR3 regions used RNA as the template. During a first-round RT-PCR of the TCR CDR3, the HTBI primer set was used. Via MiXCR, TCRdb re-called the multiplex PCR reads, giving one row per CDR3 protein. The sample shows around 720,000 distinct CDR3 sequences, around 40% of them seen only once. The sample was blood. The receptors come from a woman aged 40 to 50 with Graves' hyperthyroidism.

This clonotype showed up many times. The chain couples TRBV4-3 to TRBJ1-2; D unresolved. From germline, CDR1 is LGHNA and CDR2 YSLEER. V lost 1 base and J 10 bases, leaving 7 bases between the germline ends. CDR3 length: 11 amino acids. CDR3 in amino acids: CASSQGGTYTF. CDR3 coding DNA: TGCGCCAGCAGCCAAGGGGGTACCTACACCTTC.

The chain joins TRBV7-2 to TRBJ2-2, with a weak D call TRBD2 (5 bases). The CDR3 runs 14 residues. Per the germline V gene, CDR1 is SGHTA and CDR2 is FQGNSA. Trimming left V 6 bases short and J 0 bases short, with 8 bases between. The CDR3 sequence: CASRADANTGELFF. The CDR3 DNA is TGTGCCAGCAGAGCGGACGCGAACACCGGGGAGCTGTTTTTT.

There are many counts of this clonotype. CDR3 protein: CASSLCCDGQYF. CDR3 nucleotide sequence: TGTGCCAGCAGCTTGTGTTGCGACGGGCAGTACTTC. This chain links TRBV7-9 with TRBJ2-7; D remains ambiguous. The germline V gene encodes CDR1 SEHNR and CDR2 FQNEAQ (reference sequence). The V gene lost 3 bases and the J gene lost 9 bases, with 12 bases spanning the gap. This CDR3 has 12 residues.

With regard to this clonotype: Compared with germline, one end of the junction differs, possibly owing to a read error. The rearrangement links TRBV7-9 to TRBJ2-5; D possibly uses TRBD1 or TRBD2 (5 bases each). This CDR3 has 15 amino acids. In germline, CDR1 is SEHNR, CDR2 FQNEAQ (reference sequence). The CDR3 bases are TGTGCCAGCAGCTTGGGGTGGCTGGGAAAAGGGACCCAGTGCTTC. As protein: CASSLGWLGKGTQCF.

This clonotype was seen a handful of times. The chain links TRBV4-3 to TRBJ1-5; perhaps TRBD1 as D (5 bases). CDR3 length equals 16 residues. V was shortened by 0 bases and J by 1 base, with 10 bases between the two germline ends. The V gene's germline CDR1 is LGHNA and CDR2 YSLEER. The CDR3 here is CASSQDEGRSNQPQHF. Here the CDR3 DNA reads TGCGCCAGCAGCCAAGATGAGGGGAGGAGCAATCAGCCCCAGCATTTT.

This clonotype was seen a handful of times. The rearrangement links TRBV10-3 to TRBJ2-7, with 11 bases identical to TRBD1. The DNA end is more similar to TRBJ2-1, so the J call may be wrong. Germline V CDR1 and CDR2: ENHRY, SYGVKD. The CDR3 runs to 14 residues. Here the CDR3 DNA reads TGTGCCATCAGTGAGGGACAGGGGGCCTATGAGCAGTTCTTC. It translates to CAISEGQGAYEQFF.

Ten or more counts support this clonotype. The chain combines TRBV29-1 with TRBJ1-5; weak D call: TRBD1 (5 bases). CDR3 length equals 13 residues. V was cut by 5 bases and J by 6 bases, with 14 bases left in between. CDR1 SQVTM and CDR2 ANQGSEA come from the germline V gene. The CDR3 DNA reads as TGCAGCGTTCTGGTAGGGGTTGGTCAGCCCCAGCATTTT. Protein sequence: CSVLVGVGQPQHF.

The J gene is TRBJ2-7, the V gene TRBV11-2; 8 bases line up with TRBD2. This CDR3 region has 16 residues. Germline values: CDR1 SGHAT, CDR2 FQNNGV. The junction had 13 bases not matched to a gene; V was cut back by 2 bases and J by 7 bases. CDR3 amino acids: CASSLRPGGRLSEQYF. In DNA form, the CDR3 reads TGTGCCAGCAGCTTAAGGCCGGGCGGGAGGTTGAGTGAGCAGTACTTC.

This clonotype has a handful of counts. Written as DNA, the CDR3 is TGTGCCAGTAGTTCGTTGACTTCACGTGGGGGACGATATGGCTACACCTTC. This translates into CASSSLTSRGGRYGYTF. The V and J genes are TRBV19 and TRBJ1-2, with D tentatively TRBD1 (5 bases). V lost 5 bases, J lost 5 bases, and 24 bases lay in between. Germline lookup yields CDR1 LNHDA and CDR2 SQIVND (reference sequence). The CDR3 totals 17 residues. The entire variable domain, with the rest obtained from reference TRBV19 and TRBJ1-2, is as follows: DGGITQSPKYLFRKEGQNVTLSCEQNLNHDAMYWYRQDPGQGLRLIYYSQIVNDFQKGDIAEGYSVSREKKESFPLTVTSAQKNPTAFYLCASSSLTSRGGRYGYTFGSGTRLTVV.

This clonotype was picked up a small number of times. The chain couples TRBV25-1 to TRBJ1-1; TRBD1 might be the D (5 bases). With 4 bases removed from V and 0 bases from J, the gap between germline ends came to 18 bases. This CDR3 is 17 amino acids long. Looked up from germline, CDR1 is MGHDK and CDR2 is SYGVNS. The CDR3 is CASSAFRDGELNTEAFF. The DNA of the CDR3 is TGTGCCAGCAGTGCCTTCCGGGACGGCGAATTGAACACTGAAGCTTTCTTT.

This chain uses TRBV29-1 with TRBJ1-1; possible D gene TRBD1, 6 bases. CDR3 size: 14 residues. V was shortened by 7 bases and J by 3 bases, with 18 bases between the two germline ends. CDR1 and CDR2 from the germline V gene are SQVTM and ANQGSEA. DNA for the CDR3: TGCAGCGCCCCCATTGCAGAGGGGGACACTGAAGCTTTCTTT. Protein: CSAPIAEGDTEAFF.

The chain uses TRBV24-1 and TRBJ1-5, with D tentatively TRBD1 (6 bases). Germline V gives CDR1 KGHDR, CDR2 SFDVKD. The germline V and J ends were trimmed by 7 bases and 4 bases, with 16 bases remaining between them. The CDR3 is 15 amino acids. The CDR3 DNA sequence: TGTGCCACCAGAGATGACGCCAGGGGAAATCAGCCCCAGCATTTT. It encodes CATRDDARGNQPQHF.

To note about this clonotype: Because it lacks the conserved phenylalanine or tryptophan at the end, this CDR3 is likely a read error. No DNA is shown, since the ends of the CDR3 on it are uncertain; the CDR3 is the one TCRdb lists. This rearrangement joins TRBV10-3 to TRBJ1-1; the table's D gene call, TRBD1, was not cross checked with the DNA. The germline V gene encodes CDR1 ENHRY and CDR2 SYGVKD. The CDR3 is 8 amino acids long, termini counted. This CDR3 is CAISPSGG.

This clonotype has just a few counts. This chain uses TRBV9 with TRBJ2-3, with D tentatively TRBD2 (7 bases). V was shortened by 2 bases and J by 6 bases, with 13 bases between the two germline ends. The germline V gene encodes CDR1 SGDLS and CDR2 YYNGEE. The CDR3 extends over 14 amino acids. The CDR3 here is CASSVGGAWDTQYF. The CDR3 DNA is TGTGCCAGCAGCGTTGGGGGGGCATGGGATACGCAGTATTTT.

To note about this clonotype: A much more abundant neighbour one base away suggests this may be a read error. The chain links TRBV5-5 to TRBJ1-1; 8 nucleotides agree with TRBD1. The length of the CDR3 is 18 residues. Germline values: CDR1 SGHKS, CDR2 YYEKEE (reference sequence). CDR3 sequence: CVSSLESGTGWQLTEAFF. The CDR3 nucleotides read TGTGTCAGCAGCTTGGAGTCTGGGACAGGATGGCAACTGACTGAAGCTTTCTTT.

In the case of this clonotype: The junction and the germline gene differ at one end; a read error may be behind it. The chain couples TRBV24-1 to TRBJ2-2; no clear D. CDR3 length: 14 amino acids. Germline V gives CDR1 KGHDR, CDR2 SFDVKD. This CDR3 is CAISESGNTGELFF. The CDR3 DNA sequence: TGTGCCATCAGTGAGTCTGGGAACACCGGGGAGCTGTTTTTT.

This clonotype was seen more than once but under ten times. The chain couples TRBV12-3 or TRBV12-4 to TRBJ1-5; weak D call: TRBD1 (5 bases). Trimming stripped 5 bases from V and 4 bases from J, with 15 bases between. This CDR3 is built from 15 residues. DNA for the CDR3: TGTGCCAGCAGTCCCGAGGGACTTCCAAATCAGCCCCAGCATTTT. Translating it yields CASSPEGLPNQPQHF.

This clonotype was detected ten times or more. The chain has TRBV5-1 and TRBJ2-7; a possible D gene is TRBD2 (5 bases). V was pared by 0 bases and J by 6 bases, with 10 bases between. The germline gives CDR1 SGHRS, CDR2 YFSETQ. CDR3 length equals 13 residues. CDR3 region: CASSLERRGEQYF. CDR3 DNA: TGCGCCAGCAGCTTGGAAAGACGGGGCGAGCAGTACTTC.